What follows is one T cell receptor beta chain and its context. What it binds is not known. The data are from a study of T cells in localized non-small cell lung cancer. General observations from the study: Appearing in adjacent lung were a median approximately 50 of the top 100 tumor clones. Patients showing higher blood T cell density tended to see longer overall survival. Tumor samples were not multi-region, leaving intratumor heterogeneity unexcluded.

Using immunoSEQ multiplex PCR, the repertoire was profiled, and TCRdb retains in-frame clones only, with some absent. The sample records roughly 35,000 clones, 85% to 95% being singletons. Germline V gene data show CDR1 as MNHNS and CDR2 as SASEGT. CDR3 length equals 15 residues. V was clipped by 7 bases and J by 3 bases; unmatched bases: 10. This TCR was recovered from a female donor of 60 years or more with stage I lung adenocarcinoma. The starting material was peripheral blood, obtained before any cancer treatment. V gene TRBV6-1 combines with J gene TRBJ2-7, with 9 bases matching TRBD1. The CDR3 nucleotides read TGTGCCAGCAAAGAAACCGGGACAGGGTTCTACGAGCAGTACGTC. Translating it yields CASKETGTGFYEQYV.